This T cell receptor (beta chain) was captured by sequencing in a study of CD8+ T cells in alopecia areata. Turning to the study itself: Female C3H/HeJ recipients aged roughly 7-10 weeks got skin from C3H/HeJ graft donors aged roughly 6-13 months that had spontaneous alopecia.

This clone has a count of ten or more. What it recognizes is unknown. The genes are named according to mouse. From the germline J gene comes the end of the CDR3, since the read stops 4 residues before it. This CDR3 region has 15 residues. With 4 bases removed from V and 3 bases from J, the gap between germline ends came to 13 bases. Germline CDR1 and CDR2: LGHNA and YNLKQL (reference sequence). Researchers sorted pooled cutaneous lymph node cells on the basis of CD4, CD8alpha, NKG2D, NKG2ACE and other markers. Investigators isolated RNA and reverse transcribed it into cDNA to act as the sequencing template. The method was immunoSEQ multiplex PCR; TCRdb's version includes in-frame clones alone and lacks a portion of them. The sample was found to contain about 270,000 clones, and every one recurs. Study-level points and caveats: Resident alphabeta T-cell populations of normal skin are likewise subject to sequencing in scalp samples. Patients shared TCRs less clearly than mice did, possibly owing to HLA. In lesional scalp, particularly from alopecia totalis/universalis, clonality was higher than in normal scalp.

This sequence joins TRBV5 and TRBJ2-1; the D gene is possibly TRBD2 (7 bases). Sequencing used CD4+ T cells sorted from a lymph node. The clonotype comes from a C3H/HeJ mouse with alopecia areata. Strain MHC haplotype: H2-k. The CDR3 DNA, read in part, is TGTGCCAGCAGCCGTCCTCGGGGGGCCTATGCT. This encodes CASSRPRGAYA. The complete CDR3 reads CASSRPRGAYAEQFF.